Below are 12 T cell receptor beta chains sequenced from a single sample in a study of regulatory T cells in long-lasting Graves disease. The TCR beta library used iRepertoire HTBI primers with Arm-PCR amplification of CDR3. TCRdb processed the multiplex PCR reads anew with MiXCR; each CDR3 protein has one entry. The sample has a few hundred thousand distinct CDR3 sequences; roughly a quarter are singletons. Sample time point: persistent/refractory GD, antithyroid drugs over 5 years with positive TRAb. PBMC-extracted RNA yielded the TCR library. The material was peripheral blood mononuclear cells (PBMCs), obtained when the disease was refractory, from a patient treated with antithyroid drugs. The receptors stem from a female donor with Graves disease.

A few counts support this clonotype. The rearrangement joins TRBV7-9 to TRBJ1-1; tentatively, D is TRBD1 (6 bases). The germline V gene encodes CDR1 SEHNR and CDR2 FQNEAQ (reference sequence). V gave up 5 bases and J gave up 6 bases, with 16 bases separating them. The CDR3 contains 14 residues. CDR3 DNA: TGTGCCAGCAGCGCAACGCGGGGGGCCGCTGAAGCTTTCTTT. Translation: CASSATRGAAEAFF.

This clonotype was seen ten or more times. The V and J genes are TRBV6-1 and TRBJ2-5; D remains ambiguous. Germline values: CDR1 MNHNS, CDR2 SASEGT. The CDR3 covers 15 residues. Trimming pared 2 bases from V and 5 bases from J, leaving 15 bases between. CDR3 residues: CASSELRGQSETQYF. CDR3 sequence (DNA): TGTGCCAGCAGTGAACTGAGAGGTCAGTCGGAGACCCAGTACTTC.

This clonotype occurred once. V gene TRBV6-8 combines with J gene TRBJ2-2; D call uncertain. Per germline, CDR1 MNHGY and CDR2 SAAAGT. This CDR3 is built from 14 residues. Trimming pared 7 bases from V and 2 bases from J, leaving 11 bases between. CDR3 coding DNA: TGTGCCAGCAATCCGCTAGGAAACACCGGGGAGCTGTTTTTT. Amino acids: CASNPLGNTGELFF.

V usage is TRBV6-2 or TRBV6-3 and J usage is TRBJ2-7; TRBD2 agrees at 14 bases. The V and J ends lost 7 bases and 1 base, in that order; junction bases with no gene match: 3. The germline CDR1 and CDR2 sequences are MNHEY and SVGEGT. The CDR3 extends over 15 amino acids. The CDR3 region has the DNA TGTGCCAGCACCAGACTAGCGGGAGGGTCCTACGAGCAGTACTTC. The encoded protein is CASTRLAGGSYEQYF.

This clonotype occurred many times. The chain uses TRBV2 and TRBJ2-5; 14 nucleotides align to TRBD2. Germline V gives CDR1 SNHLY, CDR2 FYNNEI. Losses at the gene ends were 6 bases for V and 4 bases for J; bases not matched to a gene: 4. The CDR3 spans 15 residues. The CDR3, as DNA: TGTGCCAGCAGCGAGGGGACTAGCGGGGGAGAGACCCAGTACTTC. The encoded protein is CASSEGTSGGETQYF.

This clonotype appeared a few times. The CDR3 DNA sequence: TGCAGCGTTGAAGATAAAGGGACCCAGTACTTC. It specifies CSVEDKGTQYF. The rearrangement uses TRBV29-1 and TRBJ2-5, with D uncertain. Germline V CDR1 and CDR2: SQVTM, ANQGSEA. CDR3 length: 11 residues. Trimming removed 0 bases at V and 7 bases at J, with 6 bases between. Full variable domain (missing parts from reference TRBV29-1 and TRBJ2-5): SAVISQKPSRDICQRGTSLTIQCQVDSQVTMMFWYRQQPGQSLTLIATANQGSEATYESGFVIDKFPISRPNLTFSTLTVSNMSPEDSSIYLCSVEDKGTQYFGPGTRLLVL.

The V call is TRBV11-2, the J call TRBJ2-7; D is undetermined. Per germline, CDR1 SGHAT and CDR2 FQNNGV. The CDR3 has 12 residues. V was clipped by 2 bases and J by 4 bases, with 6 bases between them. The CDR3 DNA reads as TGTGCCAGCAGCTTATTCGGATACGAGCAGTACTTC. Its protein is CASSLFGYEQYF. The whole variable domain, remainder taken from reference TRBV11-2 and TRBJ2-7, is EAGVAQSPRYKIIEKRQSVAFWCNPISGHATLYWYQQILGQGPKLLIQFQNNGVVDDSQLPKDRFSAERLKGVDSTLKIQPAKLEDSAVYLCASSLFGYEQYFGPGTRLTVT.

This clonotype appeared many times. The chain employs TRBV2 and TRBJ1-4, with D possibly being TRBD1 (5 bases). The CDR3 covers 14 residues. The V and J ends lost 4 bases and 2 bases respectively, with 8 bases between them. From germline, CDR1 is SNHLY and CDR2 FYNNEI. Here the CDR3 reads CASSVEGTNEKLFF. CDR3 DNA: TGTGCCAGCAGTGTGGAGGGGACTAATGAAAAACTGTTTTTT.

The chain recombines TRBV20-1 with TRBJ1-2, with D hard to call. V was shortened by 3 bases and J by 2 bases, with 19 bases between the two germline ends. The CDR3 runs to 16 residues. Germline loops: CDR1 DFQATT, CDR2 SNEGSKA (reference sequence). Here the CDR3 reads CSARPLFQGANYGYTF. DNA of the CDR3: TGCAGTGCTAGGCCCCTGTTTCAAGGCGCCAACTATGGCTACACCTTC.

This clonotype was detected many times. The genes are TRBV30 and TRBJ1-2, with a tentative D call TRBD1 (6 bases). The V gene's germline CDR1 is GTSNPN and CDR2 SVGIG (reference sequence). Trimming cost V 3 bases and J 5 bases, with 13 bases left between them. The CDR3 has 13 residues. In DNA form, the CDR3 reads TGTGCCTGGAGCCAGTCCAGGGGATATGGCTACACCTTC. This encodes CAWSQSRGYGYTF.

There are a few counts of this clonotype. The V gene is TRBV30, the J gene TRBJ1-1; possibly TRBD1 for D (6 bases). Germline CDR1 GTSNPN, CDR2 SVGIG (reference sequence). The CDR3 extends over 13 amino acids. The V and J ends lost 3 bases and 1 base respectively, with 9 bases between them. CDR3 sequence reads: CAWRRQENTEAFF. The DNA for the CDR3 is TGTGCCTGGAGGAGACAGGAGAACACTGAAGCTTTCTTT.

This clonotype showed up many times. V gene TRBV28 combines with J gene TRBJ1-5; 7 positions agree with TRBD1. Trimming cost V 3 bases and J 0 bases; bases outside gene matches: 8. CDR3 size: 17 residues. In germline, CDR1 is MDHEN, CDR2 SYDVKM. CDR3 nucleotides: TGTGCCAGCAGTTTGCCCCCAGACAGGGATAGCAATCAGCCCCAGCATTTT. Translation gives CASSLPPDRDSNQPQHF.